The 14 T cell receptor beta chains listed next were all sequenced from one sample in a study of blood T cell repertoires in COVID-19. The assay was immunoSEQ multiplex PCR, and TCRdb's table has in-frame clones only and misses some. The sample comprises about 89,000 clones, 55% to 75% of which are singletons, and roughly 14% rests with the top ten. Sequencing input: peripheral blood. These receptor sequences come from a woman of 80 years or more with acute or convalescent COVID-19.

The sample holds many counts of this clone. The chain has TRBV7-4 and TRBJ2-7; a possible D gene is TRBD2 (5 bases). Trimming pared 5 bases from V and 0 bases from J, leaving 14 bases between. Germline lookup yields CDR1 SGHVT and CDR2 SQSDAQ. The length of the CDR3 is 15 residues. The CDR3 is CASSPRSRDSYEQYF. CDR3 bases: TGTGCCAGCAGCCCCCGTAGTCGGGACTCCTACGAGCAGTACTTC. Based on the CDR3 plus reference TRBV7-4 and TRBJ2-7, the full variable domain is GAGVSQSPRYKVAKRGRDVALRCDSISGHVTLYWYRQTLGQGSEVLTYSQSDAQRDKSGRPSGRFSAERPERSVSTLKIQRTEQGDSAVYLCASSPRSRDSYEQYFGPGTRLTVT.

This chain links TRBV10-3 with TRBJ2-1, with TRBD2 matching over 8 bases. J lost 6 bases, V lost 7 bases, and 14 bases had no gene match. Per the germline V gene, CDR1 is ENHRY and CDR2 is SYGVKD. This CDR3 contains 16 residues. For the CDR3, the DNA is TGTGCCATCACCTCCGGCTACGGGGGGGCCCCCAATGAGCAGTTCTTC. Protein product: CAITSGYGGAPNEQFF.

The table lists this clone with a count of one. The rearrangement uses TRBV7-6 and TRBJ2-7; the D gene is possibly TRBD1 (5 bases). V was shortened by 1 base and J by 3 bases, with 7 bases between the two germline ends. CDR3 length: 13 amino acids. Germline CDR1 is SGHVS and CDR2 is FNYEAQ. The CDR3: CASSLVGDYEQYF. As DNA, the CDR3 is TGTGCCAGCAGCTTAGTAGGGGACTACGAGCAGTACTTC.

The chain uses TRBV3-1 (or the pseudogene TRBV3-2) and TRBJ2-3; TRBD2 matches at 8 bases. There are 14 residues in the CDR3. The germline V gene has CDR1 LGHDT and CDR2 YNNKEL (reference sequence). V shed 1 base and J 6 bases; nucleotides not matched to a gene: 3. The chain's CDR3 is CASSQAGGQDTQYF. CDR3 nucleotides: TGTGCCAGCAGCCAAGCGGGGGGGCAGGATACGCAGTATTTT.

This clone occurred a few times. The chain links TRBV3-1 (or the pseudogene TRBV3-2) to TRBJ2-3, with 9 bases identical to TRBD1. The CDR3 runs to 14 residues. V shed 4 bases, J shed 6 bases, and the junction held 5 bases outside the gene matches. The germline V gene has CDR1 LGHDT and CDR2 YNNKEL (reference sequence). CDR3 in amino acids: CASSRRTGADTQYF. CDR3 nucleotide sequence: TGTGCCAGCAGCCGGAGGACAGGGGCGGATACGCAGTATTTT.

The V call is TRBV30, the J call TRBJ2-2; weak D call: TRBD2 (5 bases). CDR1 is GTSNPN, CDR2 SVGIG, per germline (reference sequence). The germline V and J ends were trimmed by 5 bases and 5 bases, with 6 bases remaining between them. The CDR3 is 11 amino acids. CDR3 sequence: CAWGGTGELFF. The CDR3 nucleotides read TGTGCCTGGGGCGGGACCGGGGAGCTGTTTTTT. The full variable domain, with the rest looked up from reference TRBV30 and TRBJ2-2, is SQTIHQWPATLVQPVGSPLSLECTVEGTSNPNLYWYRQAAGRGLQLLFYSVGIGQISSEVPQNLSASRPQDRQFILSSKKLLLSDSGFYLCAWGGTGELFFGEGSRLTVL.

CDR3 region: CASSEGLAGGDTQYF. In nucleotides, the CDR3 is TGTGCCAGCAGTGAGGGACTAGCGGGGGGAGATACGCAGTATTTT. The chain employs TRBV6-1 and TRBJ2-3, with 15 bases fitting TRBD2. The germline V gene encodes CDR1 MNHNS and CDR2 SASEGT. The trim removed 3 bases at V and 5 bases at J, leaving 0 bases unmatched. The CDR3 is 15 residues long.

The chain carries TRBV6-5 and TRBJ1-2; D is unclear. V dropped 2 bases and J dropped 8 bases, with 21 bases sitting between them. The CDR3 runs 16 residues. Germline loops: CDR1 MNHEY, CDR2 SVGAGI. The CDR3 nucleotides are TGTGCCAGCAGTTACCGACCTCAACAATTACCGAGGGGCTACACCTTC. This translates into CASSYRPQQLPRGYTF.

The CDR3 reads CASSFQQGARFFNTEAFF. The CDR3 DNA sequence: TGCGCCAGCAGCTTTCAACAGGGGGCCAGATTTTTTAACACTGAAGCTTTCTTT. The rearrangement uses TRBV5-1 and TRBJ1-1, with 9 bases identical to TRBD1. Germline trimming cut 2 bases from V and 2 bases from J; bases unmatched to any gene: 13. The CDR3 has 18 amino acids. The V gene's germline CDR1 is SGHRS and CDR2 YFSETQ.

The chain has TRBV6-2 or TRBV6-3 and TRBJ1-6, with D uncertain. Germline lookup yields CDR1 MNHEY and CDR2 SVGEGT. The length of the CDR3 is 15 residues. V lost 5 bases, J lost 9 bases, and 17 bases lay in between. CDR3 DNA sequence: TGTGCCAGCAGTCCCTGGCCCGGGAGCGTTTCACCCCTCCACTTT. Its translation: CASSPWPGSVSPLHF.

The V call is TRBV5-4, the J call TRBJ2-1; 12 nucleotides match TRBD2. The CDR3 length is 16 residues. The V gene's germline CDR1 is SGHNT and CDR2 YYREEE (reference sequence). The V and J ends lost 4 bases and 7 bases, in that order; junction bases with no gene match: 9. The CDR3 reads CASSPDLAGGKNEQFF. In DNA form, the CDR3 reads TGTGCCAGCAGCCCCGATCTAGCGGGGGGGAAGAATGAGCAGTTCTTC.

The genes are TRBV2 and TRBJ2-7; tentatively, D is TRBD2 (5 bases). V shed 7 bases and J shed 4 bases, with 20 bases lying between them. The germline gives CDR1 SNHLY, CDR2 FYNNEI. This CDR3 is built from 15 residues. For the CDR3, the DNA is TGTGCCAGCATCCAAGGGCTCCGGGATCGGTACGAGCAGTACTTC. Translation: CASIQGLRDRYEQYF.

V is TRBV7-2 and J is TRBJ1-6; D unresolved. The CDR3 sequence is 15 residues long. V shed 5 bases and J shed 5 bases, with 13 bases lying between them. Germline CDR1 is SGHTA and CDR2 is FQGNSA. For the CDR3, the DNA is TGTGCCAGCAGCCCGAGACGGGGAAATAATTCACCCCTCCACTTT. It specifies CASSPRRGNNSPLHF.

The V and J genes are TRBV19 and TRBJ1-5, with 7 bases that match TRBD1. Germline V gene sequence: CDR1 LNHDA, CDR2 SQIVND (reference sequence). The CDR3 has 16 residues. Losses at the gene ends were 7 bases for V and 1 base for J; bases not matched to a gene: 10. The DNA for the CDR3 is TGTGCCAGTACGGACAGGTCCGGAGCAAGCAATCAGCCCCAGCATTTT. It yields the protein CASTDRSGASNQPQHF.